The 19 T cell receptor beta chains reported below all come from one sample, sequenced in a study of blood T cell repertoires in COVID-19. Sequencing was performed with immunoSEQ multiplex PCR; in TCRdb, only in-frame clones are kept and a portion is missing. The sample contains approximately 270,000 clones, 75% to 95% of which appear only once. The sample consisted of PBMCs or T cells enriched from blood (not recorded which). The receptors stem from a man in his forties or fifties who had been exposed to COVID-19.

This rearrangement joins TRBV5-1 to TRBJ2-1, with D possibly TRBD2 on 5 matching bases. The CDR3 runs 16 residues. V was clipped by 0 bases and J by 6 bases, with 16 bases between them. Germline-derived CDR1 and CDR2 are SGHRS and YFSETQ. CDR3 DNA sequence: TGCGCCAGCAGCTTGGGGGCGGGCCCGGTACCCAATGAGCAGTTCTTC. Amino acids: CASSLGAGPVPNEQFF.

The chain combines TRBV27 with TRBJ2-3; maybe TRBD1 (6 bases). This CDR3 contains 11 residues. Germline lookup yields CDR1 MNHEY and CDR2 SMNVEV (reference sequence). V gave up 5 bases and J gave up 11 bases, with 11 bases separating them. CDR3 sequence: CASSQGFRQYF. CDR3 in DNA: TGTGCCAGCAGTCAGGGGTTTAGGCAGTATTTT.

CDR3 residues: CASSPQTGLSYGYTF. CDR3 coding DNA: TGTGCCAGCAGCCCGCAGACAGGGTTGTCCTATGGCTACACCTTC. The genes are TRBV3-1 (or the pseudogene TRBV3-2) and TRBJ1-2, with 7 bases lining up with TRBD1. The germline CDR1 and CDR2 sequences are LGHDT and YNNKEL (reference sequence). The CDR3 spans 15 residues. J was trimmed by 4 bases and V by 4 bases; bases with no gene match: 9.

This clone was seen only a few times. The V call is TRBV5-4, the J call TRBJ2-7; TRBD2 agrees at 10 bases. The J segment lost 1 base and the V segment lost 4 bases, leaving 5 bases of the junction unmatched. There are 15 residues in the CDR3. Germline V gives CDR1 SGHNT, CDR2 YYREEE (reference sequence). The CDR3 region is CASSVLAGASYEQYF. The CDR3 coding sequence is TGTGCCAGCAGCGTGCTAGCGGGGGCTTCCTACGAGCAGTACTTC.

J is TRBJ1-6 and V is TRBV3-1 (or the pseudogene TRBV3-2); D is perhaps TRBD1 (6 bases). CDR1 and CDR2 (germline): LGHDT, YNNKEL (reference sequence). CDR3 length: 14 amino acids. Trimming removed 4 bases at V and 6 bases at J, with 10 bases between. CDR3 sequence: CASSRTAFNSPLHF. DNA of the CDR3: TGTGCCAGCAGCCGGACAGCCTTTAATTCACCCCTCCACTTT.

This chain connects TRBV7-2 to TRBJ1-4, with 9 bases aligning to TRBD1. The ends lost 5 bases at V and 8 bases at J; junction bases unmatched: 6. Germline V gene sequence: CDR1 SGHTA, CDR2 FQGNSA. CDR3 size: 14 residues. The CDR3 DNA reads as TGTGCCAGCAGCGGAAGGACAGGGGAAGAAAAACTGTTTTTT. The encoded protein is CASSGRTGEEKLFF.

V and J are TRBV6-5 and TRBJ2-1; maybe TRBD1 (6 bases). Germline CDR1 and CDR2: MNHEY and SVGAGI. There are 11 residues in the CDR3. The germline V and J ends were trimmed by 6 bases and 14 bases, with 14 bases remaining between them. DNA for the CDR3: TGTGCCAGCAGACGTGACAGGCAAGAGTTCTTC. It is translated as CASRRDRQEFF.

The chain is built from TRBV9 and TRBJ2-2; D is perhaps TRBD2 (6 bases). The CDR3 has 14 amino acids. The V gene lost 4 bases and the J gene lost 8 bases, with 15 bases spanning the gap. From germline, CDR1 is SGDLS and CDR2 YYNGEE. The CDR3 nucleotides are TGTGCCAGCAGCAACCACGGGGGTACAGGGGAGCTGTTTTTT. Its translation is CASSNHGGTGELFF.

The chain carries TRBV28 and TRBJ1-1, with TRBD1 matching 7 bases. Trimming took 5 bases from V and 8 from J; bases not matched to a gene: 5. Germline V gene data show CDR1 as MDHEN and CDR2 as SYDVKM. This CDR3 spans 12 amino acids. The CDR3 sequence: CASSTGQDEAFF. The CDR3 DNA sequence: TGTGCCAGCAGTACCGGACAGGACGAAGCTTTCTTT. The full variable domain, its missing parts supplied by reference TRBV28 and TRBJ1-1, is DVKVTQSSRYLVKRTGEKVFLECVQDMDHENMFWYRQDPGLGLRLIYFSYDVKMKEKGDIPEGYSVSREKKERFSLILESASTNQTSMYLCASSTGQDEAFFGQGTRLTVV.

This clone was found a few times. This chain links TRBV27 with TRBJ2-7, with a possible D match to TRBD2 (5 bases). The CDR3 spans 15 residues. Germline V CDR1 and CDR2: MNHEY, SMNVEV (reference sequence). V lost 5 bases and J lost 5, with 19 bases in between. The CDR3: CASSPPGRGVNEQYF. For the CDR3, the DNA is TGTGCCAGCAGTCCCCCTGGGAGAGGTGTAAACGAGCAGTACTTC.

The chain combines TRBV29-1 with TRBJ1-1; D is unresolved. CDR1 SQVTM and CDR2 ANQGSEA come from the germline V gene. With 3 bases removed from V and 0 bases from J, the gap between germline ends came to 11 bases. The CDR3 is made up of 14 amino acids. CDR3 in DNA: TGCAGCGTTGATAAGGACGGGATGAACACTGAAGCTTTCTTT. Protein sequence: CSVDKDGMNTEAFF. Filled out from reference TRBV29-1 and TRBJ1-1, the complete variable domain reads SAVISQKPSRDICQRGTSLTIQCQVDSQVTMMFWYRQQPGQSLTLIATANQGSEATYESGFVIDKFPISRPNLTFSTLTVSNMSPEDSSIYLCSVDKDGMNTEAFFGQGTRLTVV.

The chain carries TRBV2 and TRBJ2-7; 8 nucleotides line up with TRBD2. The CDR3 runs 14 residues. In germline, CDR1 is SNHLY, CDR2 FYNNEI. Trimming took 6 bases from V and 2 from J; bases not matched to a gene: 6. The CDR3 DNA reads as TGTGCCAGCAGCGTAGCGGGACTGACCTACGAGCAGTACTTC. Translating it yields CASSVAGLTYEQYF.

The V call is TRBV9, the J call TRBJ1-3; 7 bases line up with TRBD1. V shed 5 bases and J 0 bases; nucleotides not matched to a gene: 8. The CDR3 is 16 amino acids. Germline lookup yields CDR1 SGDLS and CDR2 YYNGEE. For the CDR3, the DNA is TGTGCCAGCAGTGGCGACAGGGAGAGCTCTGGAAACACCATATATTTT. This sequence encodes CASSGDRESSGNTIYF.

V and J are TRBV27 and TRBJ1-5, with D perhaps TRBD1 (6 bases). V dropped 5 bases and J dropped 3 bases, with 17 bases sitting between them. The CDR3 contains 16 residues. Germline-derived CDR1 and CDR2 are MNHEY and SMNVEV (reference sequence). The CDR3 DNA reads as TGTGCCAGCAGTCCCGGGGCAGGGGATTTCAATCAGCCCCAGCATTTT. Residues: CASSPGAGDFNQPQHF.

DNA of the CDR3: TGCAGCGGAACAAGGACAGGGCAGGACACAGATACGCAGTATTTT. It codes for CSGTRTGQDTDTQYF. The chain uses TRBV29-1 and TRBJ2-3; TRBD1 matches 8 bases. The CDR3 is 15 residues long. Germline loops: CDR1 SQVTM, CDR2 ANQGSEA. The junction had 11 bases not matched to a gene; V was cut back by 7 bases and J by 2 bases.

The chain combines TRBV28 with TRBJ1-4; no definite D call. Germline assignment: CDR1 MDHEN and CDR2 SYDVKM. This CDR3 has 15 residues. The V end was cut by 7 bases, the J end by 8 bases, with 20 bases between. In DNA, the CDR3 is TGTGCCAGCACGCCACGTTTGGCGGTACGGGAAAAACTGTTTTTT. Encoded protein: CASTPRLAVREKLFF.

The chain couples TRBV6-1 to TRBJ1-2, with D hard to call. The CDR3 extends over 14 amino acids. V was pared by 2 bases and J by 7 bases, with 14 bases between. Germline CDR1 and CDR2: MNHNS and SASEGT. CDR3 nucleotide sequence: TGTGCCAGCAGTGAACGAGCCGGGATAGGTGGCTACACCTTC. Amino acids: CASSERAGIGGYTF.

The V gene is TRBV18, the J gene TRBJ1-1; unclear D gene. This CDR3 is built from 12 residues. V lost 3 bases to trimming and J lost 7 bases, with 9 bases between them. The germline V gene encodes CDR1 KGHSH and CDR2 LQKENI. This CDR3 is CASSPDTREAFF. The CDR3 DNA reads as TGTGCCAGCTCACCCGACACGCGTGAAGCTTTCTTT.

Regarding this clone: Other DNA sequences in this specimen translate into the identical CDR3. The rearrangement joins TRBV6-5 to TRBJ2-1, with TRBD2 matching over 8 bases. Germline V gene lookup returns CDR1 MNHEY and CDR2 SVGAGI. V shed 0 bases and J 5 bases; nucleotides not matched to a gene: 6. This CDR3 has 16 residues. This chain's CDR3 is CASSYSSGRANNEQFF. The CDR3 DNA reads TGTGCCAGCAGTTACTCTTCCGGGAGGGCTAACAATGAGCAGTTCTTC.